This T cell receptor beta chain was sequenced for a study of blood T cell repertoires in COVID-19. The table came from immunoSEQ multiplex PCR; TCRdb's copy has only in-frame clones and leaves some out. The repertoire holds 20,000 to 30,000 clones, with around 79% as singletons. V lost 4 bases and J 4 bases, leaving 13 bases between the germline ends. Germline-derived CDR1 and CDR2 are LGHNA and YSLEER. The CDR3 covers 14 residues. Material: peripheral blood. This TCR came from a man older than 75 with active or convalescent COVID-19. The chain recombines TRBV4-3 with TRBJ1-1; TRBD1 is a possible D gene (5 bases). The CDR3 protein is CASSLTGGVTEAFF. The CDR3 region has the DNA TGCGCCAGCAGCCTGACGGGAGGGGTCACTGAAGCTTTCTTT.